This is a list of T cell receptor beta chains from one sample in a study of blood T cell repertoires in COVID-19. Clones were sequenced by immunoSEQ multiplex PCR, and TCRdb holds only the in-frame ones, with some missing. This table holds about 100,000 clones, 90% found once. Sequencing was performed on peripheral blood. The receptors originated from a man in his sixties with acute or convalescent COVID-19. Both conserved end residues are part of each CDR3. A D gene is named only where the DNA matches it firmly. Expanded clones are given a class, and other clones once, few, many or no size at all.

d_call: TRBD1
j_call: TRBJ1-6
v_call: TRBV27
clone_size: .
cdr3_aa: CASSPGQGYNSPLHF
cdr3_nt: TGTGCCAGCAGCCCGGGACAGGGTTATAATTCACCCCTCCACTTT

d_call: TRBD1
j_call: TRBJ1-1
v_call: TRBV29-1
clone_size: .
cdr3_aa: CSVSPRQGNTEAFF
cdr3_nt: TGCAGCGTCTCACCTCGACAGGGCAACACTGAAGCTTTCTTT

d_call: TRBD2
j_call: TRBJ2-3
v_call: TRBV9
clone_size: .
cdr3_aa: CASSVGLAGDTQYF
cdr3_nt: TGTGCCAGCAGCGTAGGCCTAGCGGGAGATACGCAGTATTTT

d_call: TRBD2
j_call: TRBJ2-3
v_call: TRBV9
clone_size: .
cdr3_aa: CASSAGGDTQYF
cdr3_nt: TGTGCCAGCAGCGCGGGGGGAGATACGCAGTATTTT

d_call: .
j_call: TRBJ1-4
v_call: TRBV10-3
clone_size: .
cdr3_aa: CASARVANEKLFF
cdr3_nt: TGTGCCAGTGCCAGGGTCGCTAATGAAAAACTGTTTTTT

d_call: TRBD1
j_call: TRBJ2-7
v_call: TRBV2
clone_size: .
cdr3_aa: CASSDDRGYEQYF
cdr3_nt: TGTGCCAGCAGTGACGACAGGGGTTACGAGCAGTACTTC

d_call: TRBD1
j_call: TRBJ2-3
v_call: TRBV15
clone_size: .
cdr3_aa: CATSTRDSNTDTQYF
cdr3_nt: TGTGCCACCAGTACACGGGACAGCAACACAGATACGCAGTATTTT

d_call: TRBD1
j_call: TRBJ2-3
v_call: TRBV6-5
clone_size: .
cdr3_aa: CASSSRTGGTDTQYF
cdr3_nt: TGTGCCAGCAGTTCTCGGACAGGGGGCACAGATACGCAGTATTTT

d_call: .
j_call: TRBJ2-2
v_call: TRBV18
clone_size: .
cdr3_aa: CASSPQRAGELFF
cdr3_nt: TGTGCCAGCTCACCACAGAGGGCCGGGGAGCTGTTTTTT

d_call: TRBD2
j_call: TRBJ2-1
v_call: TRBV19
clone_size: .
cdr3_aa: CASSIMSGSHNEQFF
cdr3_nt: TGTGCCAGTAGTATCATGAGCGGGAGTCACAATGAGCAGTTCTTC

d_call: TRBD1
j_call: TRBJ1-6
v_call: TRBV28
clone_size: .
cdr3_aa: CASRDRGSYNSPLHF
cdr3_nt: TGTGCCAGCCGGGACAGGGGCTCCTATAATTCACCCCTCCACTTT

d_call: .
j_call: TRBJ2-3
v_call: TRBV6-1
clone_size: .
cdr3_aa: CASSGRVIDYTLADTQYF
cdr3_nt: TGTGCCAGCAGTGGAAGGGTTATAGACTACACCTTGGCAGATACGCAGTATTTT

d_call: TRBD1
j_call: TRBJ1-1
v_call: TRBV29-1
clone_size: .
cdr3_aa: CSVERDRVTEAFF
cdr3_nt: TGCAGCGTTGAGAGGGACAGGGTCACTGAAGCTTTCTTT

d_call: TRBD2
j_call: TRBJ2-1
v_call: TRBV5-1
clone_size: .
cdr3_aa: CASSLAFSGTSGSYNEQFF
cdr3_nt: TGCGCCAGCAGCTTGGCCTTCTCCGGGACTAGCGGGAGCTACAATGAGCAGTTCTTC

d_call: TRBD2
j_call: TRBJ2-1
v_call: TRBV5-1
clone_size: .
cdr3_aa: CASSLEASGSYNEQFF
cdr3_nt: TGCGCCAGCAGCTTGGAGGCTAGCGGGTCCTACAATGAGCAGTTCTTC

d_call: .
j_call: TRBJ2-7
v_call: TRBV6-2/TRBV6-3
clone_size: .
cdr3_aa: CASSFVPYEQYF
cdr3_nt: TGTGCCAGCAGTTTCGTCCCCTACGAGCAGTACTTC

d_call: TRBD1
j_call: TRBJ1-3
v_call: TRBV30
clone_size: .
cdr3_aa: CAWSDHRGSGNTIYF
cdr3_nt: TGTGCCTGGAGTGACCACAGGGGCTCTGGAAACACCATATATTTT

d_call: TRBD1
j_call: TRBJ1-5
v_call: TRBV19
clone_size: few
cdr3_aa: CASSILTGGTQPQHF
cdr3_nt: TGTGCCAGTAGTATATTAACAGGGGGCACGCAGCCCCAGCATTTT

d_call: .
j_call: TRBJ2-5
v_call: TRBV12-3/TRBV12-4
clone_size: .
cdr3_aa: CATAPTAQETQYF
cdr3_nt: TGTGCCACTGCTCCGACAGCTCAAGAGACCCAGTACTTC

d_call: TRBD2
j_call: TRBJ2-1
v_call: TRBV7-9
clone_size: .
cdr3_aa: CASSAGTSGRPYNEQFF
cdr3_nt: TGTGCCAGCAGCGCCGGGACTAGCGGGAGACCCTACAATGAGCAGTTCTTC

d_call: TRBD2
j_call: TRBJ2-3
v_call: TRBV4-2
clone_size: .
cdr3_aa: CASSHYSGREADTQYF
cdr3_nt: TGTGCCAGCAGCCATTATAGCGGGAGGGAGGCAGATACGCAGTATTTT

d_call: .
j_call: TRBJ2-3
v_call: TRBV12-3/TRBV12-4
clone_size: .
cdr3_aa: CASRLTDTQYF
cdr3_nt: TGTGCCAGCAGACTCACAGATACGCAGTATTTT

d_call: TRBD2
j_call: TRBJ2-6
v_call: TRBV7-3
clone_size: .
cdr3_aa: CASSTGRGAGANVLTF
cdr3_nt: TGTGCCAGCAGCACCGGGAGGGGTGCTGGGGCCAACGTCCTGACTTTC

d_call: .
j_call: TRBJ2-1
v_call: TRBV9
clone_size: .
cdr3_aa: CASYWEYNEQFF
cdr3_nt: TGTGCCAGCTACTGGGAGTACAATGAGCAGTTCTTC

d_call: TRBD2
j_call: TRBJ2-1
v_call: TRBV7-3
clone_size: .
cdr3_aa: CASSNDGLAGVEQFF
cdr3_nt: TGTGCCAGCAGCAACGACGGACTAGCGGGAGTTGAGCAGTTCTTC

d_call: .
j_call: TRBJ2-3
v_call: TRBV28
clone_size: .
cdr3_aa: CASSFNPNRQEFYTQYF
cdr3_nt: TGTGCCAGCAGTTTCAACCCCAACCGACAGGAGTTTTATACGCAGTATTTT

d_call: .
j_call: TRBJ2-5
v_call: TRBV6-6
clone_size: .
cdr3_aa: CASSYGGETQYF
cdr3_nt: TGTGCCAGCAGTTACGGAGGGGAGACCCAGTACTTC

d_call: .
j_call: TRBJ2-7
v_call: TRBV20-1
clone_size: .
cdr3_aa: CSALTSYEQYF
cdr3_nt: TGCAGTGCTTTGACAAGCTACGAGCAGTACTTC

d_call: TRBD2
j_call: TRBJ2-2
v_call: TRBV7-3
clone_size: .
cdr3_aa: CASSFAGGPSGELFF
cdr3_nt: TGTGCCAGCAGCTTCGCGGGAGGGCCCTCCGGGGAGCTGTTTTTT